The T cell receptor beta chain described here comes from a study of PD-1 blockade in classical Hodgkin lymphoma. Study findings and constraints: Before treatment, complete responders showed about the same diversity as newly diagnosed patients. At baseline, newly diagnosed patients reportedly showed less TCR diversity than healthy donors. When nivolumab was started under 1 year after ASCT, patients were excluded.

Trimming shortened V by 6 bases and J by 2 bases, and 17 bases separated the two germline ends. In germline, CDR1 is MGHRA, CDR2 YSYEKL. The CDR3 sequence is 15 residues long. This clone has only one observation. The antigen is unknown. Generated by immunoSEQ multiplex PCR, the TCRdb table keeps only in-frame clones and is missing some. The sample carries roughly 20,000 clones, more than 80% recorded once. All patients experienced relapse after autologous stem cell transplantation, and brentuximab vedotin exposure was variable. The receptor was isolated from a human donor with classical Hodgkin lymphoma. Sequences were derived from peripheral blood mononuclear cells (PBMCs), sampled before the second cycle of nivolumab. V and J are TRBV4-1 and TRBJ2-7; a possible D gene is TRBD2 (7 bases). The CDR3 reads CASRNLGGATYEQYF. CDR3 in DNA: TGCGCCAGCAGGAACCTAGGGGGGGCTACCTACGAGCAGTACTTC.